This TCR beta chain was identified during a study of response to subunit inactivated influenza vaccine. Study-level findings and limits: Authors suggested each seasonal flu vaccination may recruit only limited numbers of new T cells.

CDR1 is MGHRA, CDR2 YSYEKL, per germline. The CDR3 covers 13 residues. Trimming shortened V by 7 bases and J by 5 bases, and 12 bases separated the two germline ends. Via MiXCR, TCRdb re-called the RT-PCR reads, giving one row per CDR3 protein. The sample has approximately 520,000 distinct CDR3 sequences, about 25% seen once. Details on this clonotype: Its specificity is unknown.

The sample in question was CD4+ T cells sorted from PBMCs, obtained about 5 days after vaccination. The TCR sequence derives from a man between 50 and 59 years old who received an inactivated influenza vaccine. The chain employs TRBV4-1 and TRBJ2-1, with D possibly matching TRBD1 (5 bases). CDR3 amino acids: CASTKPDNNEQFF. DNA of the CDR3: TGCGCCAGCACCAAACCGGACAACAATGAGCAGTTCTTC.